This TCR beta chain was captured in a study of blood T cells in healthy people across ages. About the research overall: About one barcoded beta molecule per two T cells came from capture by template switching. Study observations and caveats: Estimates based on one million T cells were treated as lower bounds. With age, beta diversity per million T cells declined roughly linearly, significantly by 40.

A note on this clonotype: Its antigen is unknown.

Together with a sample-barcoded 5' primer, a J-beta primer mix was included in a second PCR lasting about 6 to 11 cycles. All samples yielded 3 million or more CDR3-containing paired-end reads. TCRdb reanalysed the 5' RACE reads using MiXCR and keeps one entry per CDR3 protein. The sample shows hundreds of thousands of distinct CDR3 sequences, around 54% of them seen only once. Input material: blood. The receptor's source is a man in his 60s in good health.

CDR3 loop: CATSRDLRGEPSYEQYF. CDR3 DNA: TGTGCCACCAGCAGAGATCTTAGGGGGGAGCCTTCCTACGAGCAGTACTTC. The chain uses TRBV15 and TRBJ2-7; TRBD1 or TRBD2 may be the D gene (6 bases each). V was shortened by 0 bases and J by 1 base, with 16 bases between the two germline ends. Per germline, CDR1 LNHNV and CDR2 YYDKDF (reference sequence). The CDR3 totals 17 residues.